These 27 T cell receptor beta chains originate from one sample sequenced in a study of T cells in Graves' hyperthyroidism and ophthalmopathy. Using RNA transcripts as the source, TCR beta CDR3 regions were amplified. First-round RT-PCR of the TCR CDR3 relied on the HTBI primer set. TCRdb reprocessed the multiplex PCR reads with MiXCR, giving one entry per CDR3 protein. Counted here are about 210,000 distinct CDR3 sequences, about a sixth occurring once; the ten biggest clones make up roughly 50%. Sequencing input: blood. These receptors came from a man aged 45 to 65 with Graves' hyperthyroidism.

This clonotype showed up many times. The V gene is TRBV12-3 or TRBV12-4, the J gene TRBJ2-1; weak D call: TRBD2 (5 bases). The V end lost 0 bases, the J end lost 8 bases, and 11 bases lay between the germline ends. This CDR3 is built from 14 residues. In DNA, the CDR3 is TGTGCCAGCAGTTTAGCGGGGAGTGCCCATGAGCAGTTCTTC. Translating gives CASSLAGSAHEQFF.

The chain couples TRBV27 to TRBJ2-1; 8 nucleotides line up with TRBD1. Germline values: CDR1 MNHEY, CDR2 SMNVEV (reference sequence). CDR3 length: 15 residues. Losses at the gene ends were 5 bases for V and 2 bases for J; bases not matched to a gene: 5. The CDR3 region has the DNA TGTGCCAGCAGTCAGGACAGGGAGCCCTACAATGAGCAGTTCTTC. Translation: CASSQDREPYNEQFF.

This clonotype showed up many times. The gene calls are TRBV28 and TRBJ2-1; a possible D gene is TRBD2 (6 bases). The CDR3 runs to 15 residues. V was trimmed by 5 bases and J by 2 bases, leaving 13 bases between them. Germline V CDR1 and CDR2: MDHEN, SYDVKM. Here the CDR3 reads CASSVREIPYNEQFF. CDR3 coding DNA: TGTGCCAGCAGTGTACGGGAGATCCCCTACAATGAGCAGTTCTTC.

The table lists this clonotype with many counts. V gene TRBV16 combines with J gene TRBJ1-2; D gene uncertain. Germline-derived CDR1 and CDR2 are KGHSY and FQNENV. This CDR3 is built from 17 residues. V was shortened by 0 bases and J by 0 bases, with 14 bases between the two germline ends. The CDR3 DNA reads TGTGCCAGCAGCCAATCGGGCAACTACCTGTCTAACTATGGCTACACCTTC. Protein: CASSQSGNYLSNYGYTF.

At least ten counts were recorded for this clonotype. The rearrangement uses TRBV30 and TRBJ2-2, with 7 bases fitting TRBD1. This CDR3 contains 14 residues. Looked up from germline, CDR1 is GTSNPN and CDR2 is SVGIG (reference sequence). V was pared by 7 bases and J by 5 bases, with 10 bases of the junction left unmatched. CDR3: CASPDRVGTGELFF. The CDR3 nucleotides are TGTGCCTCTCCCGACAGGGTTGGTACCGGGGAGCTGTTTTTT.

This clonotype was observed at least ten times. CDR3: CASSRGASGTDTQYF. The CDR3 DNA follows: TGTGCCTCCAGCAGAGGAGCTTCGGGCACAGATACGCAGTATTTT. The V call is TRBV2, the J call TRBJ2-3; no clear D gene. Trimming pared 11 bases from V and 1 base from J, leaving 19 bases between. This CDR3 has 15 amino acids. The germline gives CDR1 SNHLY, CDR2 FYNNEI.

This clonotype was counted ten times or more. The V call is TRBV11-2, the J call TRBJ2-5; D possibly corresponds to TRBD1 (6 bases). V was pared by 4 bases and J by 1 base, with 10 bases between. This CDR3 is 14 amino acids long. Germline V lookup: CDR1 SGHAT, CDR2 FQNNGV. CDR3 bases: TGTGCCAGCAGCTATACAGGGACCCAAGAGACCCAGTACTTC. It encodes CASSYTGTQETQYF.

This clonotype showed up just a few times. With a much larger clone just one base away, this may be a read error. This chain connects TRBV28 to TRBJ1-4; 7 bases align to TRBD1. The germline V gene has CDR1 MDHEN and CDR2 SYDVKM. The CDR3 covers 18 residues. The CDR3 DNA is TGTGTCAGCAGTCGCTCGTGGAGGGGGCGCGAAACTAATGAAAAACTGTTTTTT. Protein sequence: CVSSRSWRGRETNEKLFF.

This clonotype was counted at least ten times. V usage is TRBV29-1 and J usage is TRBJ2-3; the D gene is possibly TRBD2 (6 bases). Between the trimmed V and J ends, which lost 7 bases and 0 bases, there was a span of 8 bases. The CDR3 contains 12 residues. Germline V lookup: CDR1 SQVTM, CDR2 ANQGSEA. The chain's CDR3 is CSDSGSTDTQYF. The CDR3 region has the DNA TGCAGCGACAGCGGGAGCACAGATACGCAGTATTTT.

About this clonotype: One junction end disagrees with the germline gene, perhaps due to a read error. The CDR3 DNA sequence: TGTGCCACCAGTGATTGGACAGGGGGCAACGTCCTGACTTTC. It codes for CATSDWTGGNVLTF. The chain couples TRBV24-1 to TRBJ2-6, with 10 positions matching TRBD1. Per germline, CDR1 KGHDR and CDR2 SFDVKD. This CDR3 contains 14 residues.

In its sample, this clonotype was seen a few times. V and J are TRBV25-1 and TRBJ1-1; the D gene is possibly TRBD1 (6 bases). This CDR3 spans 11 amino acids. The V gene lost 7 bases and the J gene lost 7 bases, with 10 bases spanning the gap. From germline, CDR1 is MGHDK and CDR2 SYGVNS. CDR3 protein: CASTFRGEAFF. CDR3 bases: TGTGCCAGCACCTTCAGGGGTGAAGCTTTCTTT. Looking up the rest from reference TRBV25-1 and TRBJ1-1 gives the full variable domain: EADIYQTPRYLVIGTGKKITLECSQTMGHDKMYWYQQDPGMELHLIHYSYGVNSTEKGDLSSESTVSRIRTEHFPLTLESARPSHTSQYLCASTFRGEAFFGQGTRLTVV.

The V gene is TRBV7-9, the J gene TRBJ2-5; TRBD1 is a possible D gene (6 bases). The V gene's germline CDR1 is SEHNR and CDR2 FQNEAQ (reference sequence). The CDR3 covers 13 residues. Trimming removed 3 bases from V and 5 bases from J, with 10 bases in between. CDR3 in amino acids: CASSFGTSETQYF. CDR3 sequence (DNA): TGTGCCAGCAGCTTCGGGACATCGGAGACCCAGTACTTC.

This sequence joins TRBV7-2 and TRBJ1-5; D gene uncertain. The CDR3 covers 13 residues. Germline CDR1 is SGHTA and CDR2 is FQGNSA. Trimming removed 3 bases from V and 4 bases from J, with 7 bases in between. The DNA of the CDR3 is TGTGCCAGCAGCTTTTCTTGGAATCAGCCCCAGCATTTT. The encoded protein is CASSFSWNQPQHF.

This clonotype was seen a handful of times. The gene calls are TRBV6-1 and TRBJ2-7, with 10 bases that match TRBD2. Per germline, CDR1 MNHNS and CDR2 SASEGT. This CDR3 comprises 16 residues. The junction had 11 bases not matched to a gene; V was cut back by 4 bases and J by 5 bases. CDR3 DNA sequence: TGTGCCAGCAGTGGACCTCTAGCGGGAGACCTTCACGAGCAGTACTTC. The encoded protein is CASSGPLAGDLHEQYF.

This clonotype came up many times. The chain combines TRBV7-2 with TRBJ2-7, with TRBD2 matching 7 bases. This CDR3 comprises 15 residues. The J segment lost 3 bases and the V segment lost 4 bases, leaving 9 bases of the junction unmatched. The germline CDR1 and CDR2 sequences are SGHTA and FQGNSA. DNA of the CDR3: TGTGCCAGCAGCTACGGACGGACTAGTATCTACGAGCAGTACTTC. Translated, it gives CASSYGRTSIYEQYF.

As to this clonotype: Since a much larger clone is just one base distant, this may be a read error. This chain uses TRBV11-2 with TRBJ1-2; the D is unclear. V lost 1 base to trimming and J lost 2 bases, with 11 bases between them. In germline, CDR1 is SGHAT, CDR2 FQNNGV. The CDR3 is 15 amino acids. In DNA form, the CDR3 reads TGTGCCAGCAGCTTAGTATCCGGAAAGAACTATGGCTACACCTTC. Residues: CASSLVSGKNYGYTF.

This clonotype was picked up many times. The V call is TRBV2, the J call TRBJ2-1; TRBD2 agrees at 9 bases. Germline values: CDR1 SNHLY, CDR2 FYNNEI. J gave up 10 bases and V 5 bases, and 9 bases lay outside the gene matches. CDR3 length equals 14 residues. As DNA, the CDR3 is TGTGCCAGCAGTTTGGCGGGAGGGCCAGTCGAGCAGTTCTTC. Protein sequence: CASSLAGGPVEQFF.

This clonotype has just a few counts. The J gene is TRBJ2-7, the V gene TRBV9, with D unresolved. V dropped 1 base and J dropped 7 bases, with 12 bases sitting between them. The CDR3 is 13 residues long. The germline V gene has CDR1 SGDLS and CDR2 YYNGEE. The CDR3: CASSVHPRWEQYF. DNA for the CDR3: TGTGCCAGCAGCGTACACCCTAGGTGGGAGCAGTACTTC.

This clonotype was counted between two and nine times. The chain uses TRBV19 and TRBJ1-2; D is perhaps TRBD1 (5 bases). Deletions cut 4 bases from V and 7 bases from J, with 16 bases between. From germline, CDR1 is LNHDA and CDR2 SQIVND (reference sequence). The CDR3 sequence is 14 residues long. CDR3 nucleotide sequence: TGTGCCAGTAGTAGTAGGGGATTCGTCTCTGGCTACACCTTC. It is translated as CASSSRGFVSGYTF.

This clonotype was found many times. This chain joins TRBV7-3 and TRBJ2-1, with 9 bases identical to TRBD1. CDR1 is SGHTA and CDR2 is FQGTGA in the germline V gene. The trim removed 5 bases at V and 8 bases at J, leaving 13 bases unmatched. This CDR3 spans 16 amino acids. CDR3 in amino acids: CASSLQGAGRDDEQFF. In DNA, the CDR3 is TGTGCCAGCAGCCTACAGGGGGCGGGGAGGGACGATGAGCAGTTCTTC.

This clonotype showed up just a few times. The rearrangement uses TRBV5-1 and TRBJ1-2; D is ambiguous. V gave up 0 bases and J gave up 3 bases, with 9 bases separating them. The V gene's germline CDR1 is SGHRS and CDR2 YFSETQ. The CDR3 runs 14 residues. CDR3 coding DNA: TGCGCCAGCAGCTTGGACTCGAACTACTATGGCTACACCTTC. The encoded protein is CASSLDSNYYGYTF. Supplemented by reference TRBV5-1 and TRBJ1-2, the full variable domain reads KAGVTQTPRYLIKTRGQQVTLSCSPISGHRSVSWYQQTPGQGLQFLFEYFSETQRNKGNFPGRFSGRQFSNSRSEMNVSTLELGDSALYLCASSLDSNYYGYTFGSGTRLTVV.

The rearrangement joins TRBV5-1 to TRBJ1-1, with unresolved D. The germline gives CDR1 SGHRS, CDR2 YFSETQ. Trimming shortened V by 4 bases and J by 0 bases, and 10 bases separated the two germline ends. The CDR3 has 14 amino acids. As DNA, the CDR3 is TGCGCCAGCAGCCCGACAAGTATGAACACTGAAGCTTTCTTT. Its translation is CASSPTSMNTEAFF.

This clonotype was found many times. The chain links TRBV18 to TRBJ2-7, with 15 bases fitting TRBD2. CDR1 is KGHSH, CDR2 LQKENI, per germline. The CDR3 loop spans 18 amino acids. The V gene end was trimmed by 6 bases and the J gene end by 3 bases; junction bases not matched to a gene: 12. CDR3 coding DNA: TGTGCCAGCTCTCCCCGGGGACTAGCGGGAGGACAGAACTACGAGCAGTACTTC. Residues: CASSPRGLAGGQNYEQYF.

The chain couples TRBV28 to TRBJ2-7; no definite D call. The CDR3 is 15 residues long. V lost 5 bases and J lost 4, with 18 bases in between. Germline V gene sequence: CDR1 MDHEN, CDR2 SYDVKM. This chain's CDR3 is CASSPQYGSAYEQYF. For the CDR3, the DNA is TGTGCCAGCAGTCCCCAGTATGGGTCCGCTTACGAGCAGTACTTC.

The chain links TRBV19 to TRBJ2-3; 9 nucleotides agree with TRBD1. With 3 bases clipped from V and 3 bases from J, the junction kept 7 bases outside the gene matches. Per the germline V gene, CDR1 is LNHDA and CDR2 is SQIVND (reference sequence). This CDR3 is built from 16 residues. The CDR3 sequence: CASSMRTGEATDTQYF. The CDR3 DNA sequence: TGTGCCAGTAGTATGAGGACAGGGGAGGCGACAGATACGCAGTATTTT.

This chain uses TRBV2 with TRBJ2-1, with a weak D call TRBD1 (6 bases). This CDR3 comprises 13 residues. The germline V gene encodes CDR1 SNHLY and CDR2 FYNNEI. V was pared by 7 bases and J by 4 bases, with 11 bases between. CDR3 region: CASTMDRYNEQFF. The CDR3 DNA follows: TGTGCCAGCACTATGGACAGATACAATGAGCAGTTCTTC. Supplemented by reference TRBV2 and TRBJ2-1, the full variable domain reads EPEVTQTPSHQVTQMGQEVILRCVPISNHLYFYWYRQILGQKVEFLVSFYNNEISEKSEIFDDQFSVERPDGSNFTLKIRSTKLEDSAMYFCASTMDRYNEQFFGPGTRLTVL.

This clonotype was seen many times. The chain carries TRBV6-1 and TRBJ2-1, with 7 positions matching TRBD1. The CDR3 has 13 residues. From germline, CDR1 is MNHNS and CDR2 SASEGT. V gave up 6 bases and J gave up 6 bases; unmatched junction bases: 5. This chain's CDR3 is CASSPDRVNEQFF. DNA for the CDR3: TGTGCCAGCAGCCCTGACAGGGTCAATGAGCAGTTCTTC.